This T cell receptor (beta chain) derives from a study of T cell repertoires in aging, cancer and after chemotherapy. V lost 3 bases, J lost 5 bases, and 6 bases stayed unmatched. The CDR3 is made up of 15 amino acids. The V gene's germline CDR1 is LNHNV and CDR2 YYDKDF (reference sequence). Rearranged V-D-J TRB sequences were amplified with a mixed TRB-A/B primer pool. TCRdb fed the multiplex PCR reads into MiXCR, producing one record per CDR3 protein. The data show 15,000 or so distinct CDR3 sequences, about 20% seen once. TCR beta rearrangements were amplified from peripheral blood genomic DNA. This clonotype was counted many times.

This sequence joins TRBV15 and TRBJ2-7; 11 bases line up with TRBD1. Sequencing was performed on blood. This sequence was found in a human donor in good health. CDR3 DNA: TGTGCCACCAGCAGGGGCGGACAGGGGGCCAACGAGCAGTACTTC. Translation: CATSRGGQGANEQYF.